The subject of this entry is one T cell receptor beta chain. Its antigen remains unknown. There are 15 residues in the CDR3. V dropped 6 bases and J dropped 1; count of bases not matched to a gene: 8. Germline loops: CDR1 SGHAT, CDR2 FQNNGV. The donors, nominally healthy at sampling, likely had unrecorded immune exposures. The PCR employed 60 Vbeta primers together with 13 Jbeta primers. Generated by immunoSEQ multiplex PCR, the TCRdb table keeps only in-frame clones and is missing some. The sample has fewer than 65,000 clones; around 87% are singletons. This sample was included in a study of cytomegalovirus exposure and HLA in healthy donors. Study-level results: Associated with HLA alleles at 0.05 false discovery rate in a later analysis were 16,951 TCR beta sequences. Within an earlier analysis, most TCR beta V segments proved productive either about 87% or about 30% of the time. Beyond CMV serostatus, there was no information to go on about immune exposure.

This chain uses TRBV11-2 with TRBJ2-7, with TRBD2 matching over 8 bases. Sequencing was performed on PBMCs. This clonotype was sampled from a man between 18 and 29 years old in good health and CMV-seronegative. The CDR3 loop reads CASSSTSGLSYEQYF. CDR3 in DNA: TGTGCCAGCAGTTCCACTAGCGGATTATCCTACGAGCAGTACTTC. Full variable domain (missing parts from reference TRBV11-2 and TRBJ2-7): EAGVAQSPRYKIIEKRQSVAFWCNPISGHATLYWYQQILGQGPKLLIQFQNNGVVDDSQLPKDRFSAERLKGVDSTLKIQPAKLEDSAVYLCASSSTSGLSYEQYFGPGTRLTVT.